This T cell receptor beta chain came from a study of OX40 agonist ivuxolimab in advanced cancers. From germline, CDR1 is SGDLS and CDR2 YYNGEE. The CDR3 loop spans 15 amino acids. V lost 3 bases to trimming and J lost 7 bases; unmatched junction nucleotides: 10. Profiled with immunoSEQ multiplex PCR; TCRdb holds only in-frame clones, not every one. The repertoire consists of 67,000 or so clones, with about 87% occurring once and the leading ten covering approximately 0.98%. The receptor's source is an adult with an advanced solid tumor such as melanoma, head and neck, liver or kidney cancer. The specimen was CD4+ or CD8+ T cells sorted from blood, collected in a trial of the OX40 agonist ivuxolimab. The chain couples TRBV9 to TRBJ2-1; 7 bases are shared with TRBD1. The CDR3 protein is CASSATGDRWNEQFF. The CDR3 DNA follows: TGTGCCAGCAGCGCAACAGGGGATCGATGGAATGAGCAGTTCTTC.